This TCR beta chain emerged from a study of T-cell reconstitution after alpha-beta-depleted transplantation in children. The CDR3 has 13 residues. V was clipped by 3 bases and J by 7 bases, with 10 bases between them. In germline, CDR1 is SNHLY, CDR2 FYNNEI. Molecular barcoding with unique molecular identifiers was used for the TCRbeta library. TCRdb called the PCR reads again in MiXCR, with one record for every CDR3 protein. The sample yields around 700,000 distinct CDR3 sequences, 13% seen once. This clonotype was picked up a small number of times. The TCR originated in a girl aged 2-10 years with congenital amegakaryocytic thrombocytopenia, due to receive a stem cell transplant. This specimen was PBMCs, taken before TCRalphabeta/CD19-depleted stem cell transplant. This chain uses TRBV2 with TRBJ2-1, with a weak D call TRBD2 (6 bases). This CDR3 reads CASSDWSGNEQFF. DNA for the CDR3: TGTGCCAGCAGTGATTGGAGCGGGAATGAGCAGTTCTTC.